This T cell receptor (beta chain) was observed in a study of T cells in Graves' hyperthyroidism and ophthalmopathy. The CDR3 loop spans 17 amino acids. Trimming cost V 1 base and J 5 bases; bases outside gene matches: 8. Germline CDR1 is SEHNR and CDR2 is FQNEAQ (reference sequence). This clonotype showed up many times. It was RNA transcripts that yielded the amplified TCR beta CDR3 regions. A set of HTBI primers served as the primers for a first-round RT-PCR of the TCR CDR3. TCRdb reprocessed the multiplex PCR reads with MiXCR, giving one entry per CDR3 protein. Among 250,000 to 300,000 distinct CDR3 sequences listed, approximately 15% were seen once.

The specimen sequenced was blood. The clonotype originates from a woman in her thirties or forties with Graves' hyperthyroidism that later progressed to Graves' ophthalmopathy. The chain employs TRBV7-9 and TRBJ2-5; TRBD2 aligns across 12 bases. In DNA, the CDR3 is TGTGCCAGCAGCTTAGGACTAGCGGGAGTAATACGGGAGACCCAGTACTTC. Amino acids: CASSLGLAGVIRETQYF.